This T cell receptor (beta chain) comes out of a study of lymphopenia after photon versus proton radiotherapy. Clones were read by immunoSEQ multiplex PCR, and TCRdb kept only the in-frame ones, dropping some. The data hold tens of thousands of clones, with about 83% observed a single time. CDR1 and CDR2 (germline): SGHTA, FQGNSA. The CDR3 is 15 residues long. The V gene lost 1 base and the J gene lost 5 bases, with 9 bases spanning the gap. Comment on this clone: The antigen is not known.

Notes on the study in general: Better survival with proton therapy was suggested as possible, not demonstrated. Oligoclonal CD8+ Temra expansion after nadir drove photon patients' diversity drop.

The chain couples TRBV7-2 to TRBJ1-6; D unresolved. This TCR was recovered from a man aged 60-69 years with pancreatic cancer. Sequenced material: peripheral blood, taken from a patient treated with proton-based radiotherapy. The CDR3 spells CASSLEPIDNSPLHF. The CDR3 coding sequence is TGTGCCAGCAGCTTAGAACCCATAGATAATTCACCCCTCCACTTT.